This T cell receptor beta chain was profiled in a study of sequential checkpoint blockade in melanoma. Across the study: Arm A got nivolumab then ipilimumab; arm B the reverse, 1:1. Each arm's sequence ended with maintenance nivolumab.

Measured with immunoSEQ multiplex PCR; TCRdb has only the in-frame clones, and not every one. This sample has approximately 12,000 clones, with around 69% found just once. J lost 9 bases, V lost 0 bases, and 4 bases had no gene match. The germline V gene has CDR1 LGHNA and CDR2 YSLEER. The CDR3 is made up of 16 amino acids. As to treatment: randomized to nivolumab then ipilimumab (arm A) or the reverse (arm B). This chain uses TRBV4-3 with TRBJ2-1; TRBD2 agrees at 14 bases. The clonotype was recovered from a human patient with melanoma. Some clones in this sample may be carry-over from other donors' samples. Here the sequenced sample was CD8+ T cells sorted from blood (inferred from file names), taken from a patient given nivolumab and ipilimumab in sequence. The chain's CDR3 is CASSQDRTSGGSEQFF. The CDR3, as DNA: TGCGCCAGCAGCCAAGACCGGACTAGCGGGGGGAGTGAGCAGTTCTTC.